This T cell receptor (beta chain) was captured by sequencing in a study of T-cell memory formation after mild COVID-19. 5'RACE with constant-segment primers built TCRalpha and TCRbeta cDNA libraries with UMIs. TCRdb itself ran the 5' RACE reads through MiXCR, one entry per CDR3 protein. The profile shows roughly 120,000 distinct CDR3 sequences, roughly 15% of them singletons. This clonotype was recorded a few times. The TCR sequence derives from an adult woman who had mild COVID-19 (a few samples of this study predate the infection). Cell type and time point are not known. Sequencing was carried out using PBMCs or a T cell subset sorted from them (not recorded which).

CDR3 bases: TGTGCCAGCAGTGAAGTAATGGCCTACAATGAGCAGTTCTTC. Residues: CASSEVMAYNEQFF. The chain joins TRBV2 to TRBJ2-1, with D unclear. This CDR3 is 14 amino acids long. The germline CDR1 and CDR2 sequences are SNHLY and FYNNEI. Trimming removed 1 base from V and 2 bases from J, with 6 bases in between.